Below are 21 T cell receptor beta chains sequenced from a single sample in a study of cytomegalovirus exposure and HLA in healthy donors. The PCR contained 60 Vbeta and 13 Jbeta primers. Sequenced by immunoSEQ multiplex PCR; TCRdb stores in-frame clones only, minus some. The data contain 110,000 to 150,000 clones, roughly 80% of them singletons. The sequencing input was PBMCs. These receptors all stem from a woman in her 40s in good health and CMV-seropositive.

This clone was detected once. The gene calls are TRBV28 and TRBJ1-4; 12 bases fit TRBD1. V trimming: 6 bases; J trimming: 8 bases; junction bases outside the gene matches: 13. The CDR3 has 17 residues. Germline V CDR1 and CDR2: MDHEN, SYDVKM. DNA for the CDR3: TGTGCCAGCAGCACCGGGACAGGGGGCTTAGGCGTCGAAAAACTGTTTTTT. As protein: CASSTGTGGLGVEKLFF. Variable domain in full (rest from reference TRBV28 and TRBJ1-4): DVKVTQSSRYLVKRTGEKVFLECVQDMDHENMFWYRQDPGLGLRLIYFSYDVKMKEKGDIPEGYSVSREKKERFSLILESASTNQTSMYLCASSTGTGGLGVEKLFFGSGTQLSVL.

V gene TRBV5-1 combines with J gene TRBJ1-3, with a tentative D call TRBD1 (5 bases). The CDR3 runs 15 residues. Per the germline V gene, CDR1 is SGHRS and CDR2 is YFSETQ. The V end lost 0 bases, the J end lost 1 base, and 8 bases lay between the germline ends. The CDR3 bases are TGCGCCAGCAGCTTGGCCGGGGGATCTGGAAACACCATATATTTT. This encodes CASSLAGGSGNTIYF.

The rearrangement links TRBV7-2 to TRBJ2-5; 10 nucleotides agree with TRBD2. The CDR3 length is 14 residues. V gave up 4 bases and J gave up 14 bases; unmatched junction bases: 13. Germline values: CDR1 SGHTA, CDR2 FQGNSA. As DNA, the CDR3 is TGTGCCAGCAGCTCAAATGCGCAGCTAGCGGGGGCATACTTC. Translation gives CASSSNAQLAGAYF.

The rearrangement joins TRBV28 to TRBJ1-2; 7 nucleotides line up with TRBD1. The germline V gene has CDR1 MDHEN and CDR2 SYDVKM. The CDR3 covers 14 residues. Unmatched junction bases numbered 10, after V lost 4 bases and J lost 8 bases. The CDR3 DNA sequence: TGTGCCAGCAGTTCCCCGGACAGGCCGGGGGGCTACACCTTC. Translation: CASSSPDRPGGYTF.

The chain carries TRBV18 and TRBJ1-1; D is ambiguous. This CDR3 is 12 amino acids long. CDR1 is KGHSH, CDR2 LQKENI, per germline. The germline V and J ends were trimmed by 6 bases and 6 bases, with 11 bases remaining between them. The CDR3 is CASSYRLSEAFF. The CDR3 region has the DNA TGTGCCAGCTCCTATAGACTCTCTGAAGCTTTCTTT.

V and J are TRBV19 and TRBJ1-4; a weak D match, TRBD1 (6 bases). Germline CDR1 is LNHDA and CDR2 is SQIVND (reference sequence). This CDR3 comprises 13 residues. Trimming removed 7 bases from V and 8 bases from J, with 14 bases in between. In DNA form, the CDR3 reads TGTGCCAGTACCTACAACAGGGACGAAAAACTGTTTTTT. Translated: CASTYNRDEKLFF.

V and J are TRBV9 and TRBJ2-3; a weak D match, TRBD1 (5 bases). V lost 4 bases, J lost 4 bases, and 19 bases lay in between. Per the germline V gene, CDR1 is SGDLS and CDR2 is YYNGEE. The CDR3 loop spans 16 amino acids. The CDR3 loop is CASSPRVGGLADTQYF. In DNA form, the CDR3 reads TGTGCCAGCAGCCCCAGGGTGGGTGGTCTGGCAGATACGCAGTATTTT.

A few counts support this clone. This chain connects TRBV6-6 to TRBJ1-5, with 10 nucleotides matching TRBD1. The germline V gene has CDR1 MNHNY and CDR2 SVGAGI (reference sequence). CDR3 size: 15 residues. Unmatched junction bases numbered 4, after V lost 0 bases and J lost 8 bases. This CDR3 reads CASSYSRDRGKPQHF. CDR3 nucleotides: TGTGCCAGCAGTTACTCGAGGGACAGGGGAAAGCCCCAGCATTTT.

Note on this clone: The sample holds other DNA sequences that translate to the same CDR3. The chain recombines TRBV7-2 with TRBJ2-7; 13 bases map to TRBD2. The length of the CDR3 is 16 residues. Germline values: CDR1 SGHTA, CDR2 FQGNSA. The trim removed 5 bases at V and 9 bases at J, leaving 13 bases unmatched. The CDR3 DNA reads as TGTGCCAGCAGCCCTGGACTAGCGGGGGCCGGTCTCGCGCAGTACTTC. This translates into CASSPGLAGAGLAQYF.

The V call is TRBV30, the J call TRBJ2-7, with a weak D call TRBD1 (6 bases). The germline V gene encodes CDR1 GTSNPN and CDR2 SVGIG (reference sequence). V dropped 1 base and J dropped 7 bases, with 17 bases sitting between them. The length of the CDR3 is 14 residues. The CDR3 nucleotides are TGTGCCTGGAGTGCAACAGGGATAAGGGGGGAGCAGTACTTC. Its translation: CAWSATGIRGEQYF.

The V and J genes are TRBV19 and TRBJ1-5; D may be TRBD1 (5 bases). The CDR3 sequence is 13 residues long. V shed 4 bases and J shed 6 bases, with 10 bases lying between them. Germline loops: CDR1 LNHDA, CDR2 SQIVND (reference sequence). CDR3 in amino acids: CASSTQTGQPQHF. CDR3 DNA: TGTGCCAGTAGTACGCAAACAGGTCAGCCCCAGCATTTT.

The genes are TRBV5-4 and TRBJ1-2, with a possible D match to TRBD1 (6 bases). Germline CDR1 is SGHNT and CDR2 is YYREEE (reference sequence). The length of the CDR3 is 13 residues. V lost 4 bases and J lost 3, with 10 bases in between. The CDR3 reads CASSKAGDYGYTF. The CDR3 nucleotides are TGTGCCAGCAGCAAGGCAGGGGACTATGGCTACACCTTC.

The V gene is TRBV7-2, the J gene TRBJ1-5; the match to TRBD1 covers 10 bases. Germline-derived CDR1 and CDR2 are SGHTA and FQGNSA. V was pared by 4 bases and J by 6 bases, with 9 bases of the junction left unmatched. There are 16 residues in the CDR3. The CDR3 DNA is TGTGCCAGCAGCTCCTCGGGACAGGGGATCGGTCAGCCCCAGCATTTT. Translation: CASSSSGQGIGQPQHF.

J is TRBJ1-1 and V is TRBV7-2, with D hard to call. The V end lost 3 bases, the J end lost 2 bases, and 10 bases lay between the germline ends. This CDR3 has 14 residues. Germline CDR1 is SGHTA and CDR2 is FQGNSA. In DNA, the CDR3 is TGTGCCAGCAGCTTGGGCAGTTTCAACACTGAAGCTTTCTTT. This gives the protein CASSLGSFNTEAFF.

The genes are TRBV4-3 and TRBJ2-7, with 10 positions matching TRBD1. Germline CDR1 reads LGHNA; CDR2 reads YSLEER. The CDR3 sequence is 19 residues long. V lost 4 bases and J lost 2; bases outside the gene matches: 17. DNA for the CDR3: TGCGCCAGCAGCCTGACGACAGGGGGCGATTTTTCCTTGGCCTACGAGCAGTACTTC. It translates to CASSLTTGGDFSLAYEQYF.

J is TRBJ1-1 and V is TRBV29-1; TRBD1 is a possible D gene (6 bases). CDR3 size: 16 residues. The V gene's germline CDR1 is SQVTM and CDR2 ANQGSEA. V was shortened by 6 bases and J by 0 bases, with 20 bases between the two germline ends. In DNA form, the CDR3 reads TGCAGCGTCCGTGCGAACCCAGGGGCGTTGAACACTGAAGCTTTCTTT. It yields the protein CSVRANPGALNTEAFF.

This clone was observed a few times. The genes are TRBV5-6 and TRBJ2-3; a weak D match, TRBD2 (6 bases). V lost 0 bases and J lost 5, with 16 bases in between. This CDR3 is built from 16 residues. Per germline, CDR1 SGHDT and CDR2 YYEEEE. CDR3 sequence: CASSLVAGIGGDTQYF. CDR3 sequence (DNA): TGTGCCAGCAGCTTGGTTGCCGGGATCGGGGGAGATACGCAGTATTTT.

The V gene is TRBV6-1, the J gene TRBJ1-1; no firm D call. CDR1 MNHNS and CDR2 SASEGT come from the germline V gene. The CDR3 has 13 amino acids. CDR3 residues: CGGVSFMNTEAFF. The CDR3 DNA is TGTGGGGGAGTTAGCTTTATGAACACTGAAGCTTTCTTT.

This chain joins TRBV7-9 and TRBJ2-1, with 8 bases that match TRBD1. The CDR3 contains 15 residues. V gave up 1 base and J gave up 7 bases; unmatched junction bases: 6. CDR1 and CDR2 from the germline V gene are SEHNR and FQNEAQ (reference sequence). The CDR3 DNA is TGTGCCAGCAGCTTAGGGACAGGGCTGGGGAATGAGCAGTTCTTC. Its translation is CASSLGTGLGNEQFF.

The CDR3, as DNA: TGTGCCAGCAGCTTATTGACAGGGACGAACACTGAAGCTTTCTTT. Amino acid sequence: CASSLLTGTNTEAFF. The chain combines TRBV7-9 with TRBJ1-1; 7 positions match TRBD1. Trimming took 2 bases from V and 1 from J; bases not matched to a gene: 4. There are 15 residues in the CDR3. CDR1 SEHNR and CDR2 FQNEAQ come from the germline V gene (reference sequence).

The CDR3 spells CASSTTGTEGETQYF. The DNA for the CDR3 is TGCGCCAGCAGCACAACCGGGACAGAGGGGGAGACCCAGTACTTC. The chain employs TRBV5-1 and TRBJ2-5; 7 nucleotides agree with TRBD1. CDR1 and CDR2 from the germline V gene are SGHRS and YFSETQ. Trimming at V came to 4 bases and at J to 5 bases, leaving 11 bases not matched to a gene. This CDR3 spans 15 amino acids. Combining the CDR3 with reference TRBV5-1 and TRBJ2-5 gives the whole variable domain KAGVTQTPRYLIKTRGQQVTLSCSPISGHRSVSWYQQTPGQGLQFLFEYFSETQRNKGNFPGRFSGRQFSNSRSEMNVSTLELGDSALYLCASSTTGTEGETQYFGPGTRLLVL.